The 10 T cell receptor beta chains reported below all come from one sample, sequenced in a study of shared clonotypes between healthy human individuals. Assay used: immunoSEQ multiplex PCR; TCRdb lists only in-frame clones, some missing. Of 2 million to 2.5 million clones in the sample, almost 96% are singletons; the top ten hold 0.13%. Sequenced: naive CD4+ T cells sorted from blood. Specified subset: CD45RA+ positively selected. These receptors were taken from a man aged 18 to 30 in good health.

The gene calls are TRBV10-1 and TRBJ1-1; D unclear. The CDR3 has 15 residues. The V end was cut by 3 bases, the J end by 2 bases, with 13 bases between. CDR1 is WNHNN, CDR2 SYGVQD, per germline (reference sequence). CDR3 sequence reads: CASSDKSTPNTEAFF. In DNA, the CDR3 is TGCGCCAGCAGTGATAAGTCGACGCCTAACACTGAAGCTTTCTTT.

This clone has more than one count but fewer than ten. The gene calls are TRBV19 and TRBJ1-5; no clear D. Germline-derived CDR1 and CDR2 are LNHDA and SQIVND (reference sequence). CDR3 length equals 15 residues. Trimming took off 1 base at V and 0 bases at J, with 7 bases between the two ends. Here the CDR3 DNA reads TGTGCCAGTAGTATAGCTCGTAATAGCAATCAGCCCCAGCATTTT. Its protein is CASSIARNSNQPQHF.

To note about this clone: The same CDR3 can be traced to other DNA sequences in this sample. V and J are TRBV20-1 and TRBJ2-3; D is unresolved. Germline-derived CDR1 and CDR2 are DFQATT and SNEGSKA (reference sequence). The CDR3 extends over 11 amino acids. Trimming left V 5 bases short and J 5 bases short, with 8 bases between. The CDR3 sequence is CSASFLDTQYF. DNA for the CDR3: TGCAGTGCTTCCTTCTTAGATACGCAGTATTTT.

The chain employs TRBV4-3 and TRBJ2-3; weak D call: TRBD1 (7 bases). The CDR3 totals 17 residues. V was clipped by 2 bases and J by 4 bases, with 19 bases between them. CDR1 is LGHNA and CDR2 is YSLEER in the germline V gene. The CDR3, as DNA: TGCGCCAGCAGCCAAAAAGGCGGGACAGCGCACTCAGATACGCAGTATTTT. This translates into CASSQKGGTAHSDTQYF.

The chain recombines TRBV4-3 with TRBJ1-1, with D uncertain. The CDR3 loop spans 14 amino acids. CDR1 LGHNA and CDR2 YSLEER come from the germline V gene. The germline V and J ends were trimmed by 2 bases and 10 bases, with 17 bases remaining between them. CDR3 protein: CASSQFLTSWRAFF. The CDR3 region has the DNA TGCGCCAGCAGCCAATTTCTAACGTCCTGGAGAGCTTTCTTT.

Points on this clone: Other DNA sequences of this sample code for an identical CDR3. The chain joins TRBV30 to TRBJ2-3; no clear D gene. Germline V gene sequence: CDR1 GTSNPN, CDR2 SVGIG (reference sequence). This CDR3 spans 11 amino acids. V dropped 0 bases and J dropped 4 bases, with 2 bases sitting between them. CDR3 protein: CAWSVSDTQYF. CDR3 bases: TGTGCCTGGAGTGTTTCAGATACGCAGTATTTT. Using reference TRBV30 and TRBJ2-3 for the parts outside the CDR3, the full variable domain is SQTIHQWPATLVQPVGSPLSLECTVEGTSNPNLYWYRQAAGRGLQLLFYSVGIGQISSEVPQNLSASRPQDRQFILSSKKLLLSDSGFYLCAWSVSDTQYFGPGTRLTVL.

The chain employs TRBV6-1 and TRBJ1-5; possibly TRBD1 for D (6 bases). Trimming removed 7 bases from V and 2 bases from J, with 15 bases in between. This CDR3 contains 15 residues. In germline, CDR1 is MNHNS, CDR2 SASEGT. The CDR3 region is CASTSSTGGNQPQHF. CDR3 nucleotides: TGTGCCAGCACTTCTTCGACAGGCGGCAATCAGCCCCAGCATTTT.

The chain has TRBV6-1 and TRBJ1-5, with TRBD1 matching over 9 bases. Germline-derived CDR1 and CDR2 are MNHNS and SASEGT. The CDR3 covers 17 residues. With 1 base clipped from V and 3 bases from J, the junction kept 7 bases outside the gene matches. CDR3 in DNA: TGTGCCAGCAGTGAAGGCGGGACAGGGAACCTCAATCAGCCCCAGCATTTT. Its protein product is CASSEGGTGNLNQPQHF.

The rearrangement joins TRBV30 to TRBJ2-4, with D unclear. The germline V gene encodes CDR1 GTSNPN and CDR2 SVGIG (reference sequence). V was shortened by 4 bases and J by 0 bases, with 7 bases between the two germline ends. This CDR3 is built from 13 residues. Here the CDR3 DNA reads TGTGCCTGGACGCCGGGAGCCAAAAACATTCAGTACTTC. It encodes CAWTPGAKNIQYF. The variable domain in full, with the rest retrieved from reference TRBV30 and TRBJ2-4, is SQTIHQWPATLVQPVGSPLSLECTVEGTSNPNLYWYRQAAGRGLQLLFYSVGIGQISSEVPQNLSASRPQDRQFILSSKKLLLSDSGFYLCAWTPGAKNIQYFGAGTRLSVL.

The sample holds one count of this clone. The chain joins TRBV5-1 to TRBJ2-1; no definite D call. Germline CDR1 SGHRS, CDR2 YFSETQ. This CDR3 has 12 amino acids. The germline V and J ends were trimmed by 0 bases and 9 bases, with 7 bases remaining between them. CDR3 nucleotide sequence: TGCGCCAGCAGCTTGGCCCTTGGTGAGCAGTTCTTC. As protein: CASSLALGEQFF.